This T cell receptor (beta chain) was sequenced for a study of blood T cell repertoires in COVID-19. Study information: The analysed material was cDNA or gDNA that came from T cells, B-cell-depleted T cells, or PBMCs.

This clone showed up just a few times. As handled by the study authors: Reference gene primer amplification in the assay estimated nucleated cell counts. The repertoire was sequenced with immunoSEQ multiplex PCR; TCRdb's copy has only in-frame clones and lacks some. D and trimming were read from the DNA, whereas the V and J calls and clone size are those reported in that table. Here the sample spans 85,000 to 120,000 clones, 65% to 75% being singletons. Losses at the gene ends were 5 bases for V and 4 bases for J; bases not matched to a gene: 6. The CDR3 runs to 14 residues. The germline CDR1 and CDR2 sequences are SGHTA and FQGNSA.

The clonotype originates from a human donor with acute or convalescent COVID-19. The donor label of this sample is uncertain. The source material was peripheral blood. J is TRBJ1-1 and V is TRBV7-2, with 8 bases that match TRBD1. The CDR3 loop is CASSPDRGGTEAFF. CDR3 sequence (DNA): TGTGCCAGCAGCCCTGACAGGGGTGGCACTGAAGCTTTCTTT.